One TCR beta chain is described in this entry. Antigen unknown. These data come from a study of CD8 T cells in ankylosing spondylitis. The study's findings and limits: In ankylosing spondylitis blood, a motif of eight highly homologous TCR beta variants appeared characteristic.

The CDR3 spans 14 residues. J was trimmed by 5 bases and V by 5 bases; bases with no gene match: 8. CDR1 is SGHTA and CDR2 is FQGTGA in the germline V gene. For TCR beta, libraries came from quantitative 5'-RACE with molecular barcodes. TCRdb reanalysed the 5' RACE reads using MiXCR and keeps one entry per CDR3 protein. The table records around 440,000 distinct CDR3 sequences, over 15% of them present only once. The clonotype comes from a male donor with ankylosing spondylitis. Source material: blood, either unsorted or a sorted T cell fraction (not recorded which). This chain connects TRBV7-3 to TRBJ2-7; 8 bases agree with TRBD1. CDR3 loop: CASSPRTGLDEQYF. The CDR3 region has the DNA TGTGCCAGCAGCCCCCGGACAGGGCTCGACGAGCAGTACTTC.